The present TCR beta chain was sequenced within a study of shared clonotypes between healthy human individuals. As for the study in general: Per-donor plates numbered three CD4 naive, three CD4 memory, two CD8 naive and one CD8 memory. Study results and limitations: Compared with clonotypes that all four donors shared, non-shared clonotypes had lower generation probabilities.

As for this clone: Its antigen remains unidentified.

The CDR3 spans 12 residues. The germline gives CDR1 SGHVS, CDR2 FQNEAQ. Between the trimmed V and J ends, which lost 5 bases and 9 bases, there was a span of 12 bases. Every immunoSEQ plate was one replicate of a subset's evenly spread DNA. Sequencing was performed with immunoSEQ multiplex PCR; in TCRdb, only in-frame clones are kept and a portion is missing. Here the sample spans around 600,000 clones, about 97% being singletons. The V call is TRBV7-8, the J call TRBJ2-3; D remains unclear. The specimen sequenced was naive CD4+ T cells sorted from blood. Subset in this sample: CD45RA+ positively selected. The TCR sequence derives from a woman aged 30 to 39 in good health. CDR3 DNA sequence: TGTGCCAGCAGCCCCGGTCTCGAAACGCAGTATTTT. This gives the protein CASSPGLETQYF.